Below, 17 T cell receptor beta chains from the same sample are listed, as sequenced in a study of blood T cell repertoires in COVID-19. The repertoire was sequenced with immunoSEQ multiplex PCR; TCRdb's copy has only in-frame clones and lacks some. The repertoire includes 150,000 to 200,000 clones, more than 65% of them detected once, and around 15% sits in the top ten. Sequenced sample: PBMCs or T cells enriched from blood (not recorded which). These receptors came from a man in his fifties who had recovered from COVID-19.

This clone was seen just once. The chain recombines TRBV5-8 with TRBJ1-1; TRBD1 matches 7 bases. CDR3 size: 14 residues. The germline CDR1 and CDR2 sequences are SGHTS and YDEGEE. The junction had 6 bases not matched to a gene; V was cut back by 7 bases and J by 0 bases. The DNA for the CDR3 is TGTGCCAGCGGGGAACAGGGGTTGAACACTGAAGCTTTCTTT. The encoded protein is CASGEQGLNTEAFF. The variable domain in full, completed from reference TRBV5-8 and TRBJ1-1, reads EAGVTQSPTHLIKTRGQQATLRCSPISGHTSVYWYQQALGLGLQFLLWYDEGEERNRGNFPPRFSGRQFPNYSSELNVNALELEDSALYLCASGEQGLNTEAFFGQGTRLTVV.

This clone was observed once. The chain combines TRBV5-1 with TRBJ1-1; no firm D call. CDR1 is SGHRS, CDR2 YFSETQ, per germline. Trimming cost V 4 bases and J 0 bases, with 7 bases left between them. CDR3 length equals 13 residues. The CDR3 spells CASSDQMNTEAFF. The CDR3 DNA sequence: TGCGCCAGCAGCGATCAGATGAACACTGAAGCTTTCTTT.

The rearrangement uses TRBV5-6 and TRBJ2-3, with TRBD2 matching over 8 bases. After removal of 2 bases from V and 3 bases from J, the junction contained 11 bases not matched to a gene. CDR1 is SGHDT, CDR2 YYEEEE, per germline. The CDR3 is made up of 17 amino acids. CDR3 region: CASSLPGTRVPTDTQYF. CDR3 nucleotides: TGTGCCAGCAGCTTACCCGGGACTAGGGTTCCGACAGATACGCAGTATTTT.

On this clone: A read error may account for a junction end that differs from germline. The J gene is TRBJ2-3, the V gene TRBV30; tentative D call: TRBD2 (5 bases). The V gene's germline CDR1 is GTSNPN and CDR2 SVGIG (reference sequence). The CDR3 spans 12 residues. CDR3 residues: CAGRTSTDTQYF. In DNA form, the CDR3 reads TGTGCCGGGAGAACTAGCACAGATACGCAGTATTTT.

The rearrangement joins TRBV15 to TRBJ2-3, with 7 bases matching TRBD1. This CDR3 region has 14 residues. Trimming at V came to 4 bases and at J to 6 bases, leaving 7 bases not matched to a gene. Germline-derived CDR1 and CDR2 are LNHNV and YYDKDF (reference sequence). CDR3: CATSTRQGSDTQYF. DNA of the CDR3: TGTGCCACCAGCACCCGACAGGGTTCGGATACGCAGTATTTT.

This clone has only a few counts. The gene calls are TRBV24-1 and TRBJ2-1; no firm D call. V lost 1 base to trimming and J lost 9 bases, with 6 bases between them. CDR1 and CDR2 from the germline V gene are KGHDR and SFDVKD. The CDR3 loop spans 12 amino acids. CDR3 DNA sequence: TGTGCCACCAGTGATTTTAGAGGTGAGCAGTTCTTC. Protein: CATSDFRGEQFF.

J is TRBJ2-6 and V is TRBV11-1; D gene uncertain. Germline V gene data show CDR1 as SGHAT and CDR2 as FQDESV (reference sequence). CDR3 length: 13 amino acids. V shed 5 bases and J shed 4 bases, with 6 bases lying between them. As DNA, the CDR3 is TGTGCCAGCAGCCGAGGAGGGGCCAACGTCCTGACTTTC. Residues: CASSRGGANVLTF.

CDR3 coding DNA: TGTGCCAGTAGTACACCGGGACTAGCGGGGGGCCGTCCCTACGAGCAGTACTTC. Encoded protein: CASSTPGLAGGRPYEQYF. The V and J genes are TRBV19 and TRBJ2-7, with 15 bases lining up with TRBD2. The trim removed 4 bases at V and 2 bases at J, leaving 9 bases unmatched. Germline-derived CDR1 and CDR2 are LNHDA and SQIVND (reference sequence). The CDR3 totals 18 residues.

The chain joins TRBV7-6 to TRBJ2-7; TRBD2 agrees at 11 bases. The germline V gene encodes CDR1 SGHVS and CDR2 FNYEAQ. The CDR3 is made up of 13 amino acids. The CDR3 DNA reads TGTGCACCGATAGCGGGGGGGGAATACGAGCAGTACTTC. This codes for CAPIAGGEYEQYF.

V gene TRBV2 combines with J gene TRBJ2-1; D might be TRBD2 (7 bases). V lost 6 bases and J lost 2, with 11 bases in between. The germline V gene has CDR1 SNHLY and CDR2 FYNNEI. This CDR3 is built from 14 residues. DNA for the CDR3: TGTGCCAGCAGGGGGGGGCAAGCCTACAATGAGCAGTTCTTC. It is translated as CASRGGQAYNEQFF.

This clone was seen once. The V and J genes are TRBV12-3 or TRBV12-4 and TRBJ1-2, with D unresolved. The CDR3 consists of 11 residues. Deletions cut 1 base from V and 8 bases from J, with 5 bases between. The CDR3 protein is CASSLDRGYTF. The CDR3 nucleotides read TGTGCCAGCAGTTTAGACCGGGGCTACACCTTC.

V usage is TRBV9 and J usage is TRBJ1-2; a weak D match, TRBD1 (5 bases). Germline CDR1 reads SGDLS; CDR2 reads YYNGEE. The CDR3 has 15 amino acids. V was trimmed by 0 bases and J by 4 bases, leaving 13 bases between them. The CDR3 loop is CASSVGRGNSYGYTF. The CDR3 region has the DNA TGTGCCAGCAGCGTAGGGCGGGGGAACTCCTATGGCTACACCTTC.

This clone came up once. CDR3 loop: CASSPRGENQPQHF. The CDR3, as DNA: TGTGCCAGTAGTCCCCGGGGGGAGAATCAGCCCCAGCATTTT. The rearrangement joins TRBV19 to TRBJ1-5; tentatively, D is TRBD1 (5 bases). V was shortened by 5 bases and J by 4 bases, with 12 bases between the two germline ends. Looked up from germline, CDR1 is LNHDA and CDR2 is SQIVND (reference sequence). CDR3 length equals 14 residues.

The V call is TRBV3-1 (or the pseudogene TRBV3-2), the J call TRBJ2-1; 11 nucleotides agree with TRBD2. Germline CDR1 LGHDT, CDR2 YNNKEL (reference sequence). The V segment lost 4 bases and the J segment 3 bases; nucleotides outside the gene matches: 5. The CDR3 runs to 16 residues. CDR3 in DNA: TGTGCCAGCAGCCGGGGTAGCGGGGGGGACTACAATGAGCAGTTCTTC. Its protein product is CASSRGSGGDYNEQFF.

This clone was seen a handful of times. This chain uses TRBV24-1 with TRBJ2-1, with a possible D match to TRBD1 (6 bases). Per the germline V gene, CDR1 is KGHDR and CDR2 is SFDVKD. Deletions cut 2 bases from V and 4 bases from J, with 14 bases between. The CDR3 contains 16 residues. CDR3 bases: TGTGCCACCAGTGATTCGACAGGAGCTAGTTACAATGAGCAGTTCTTC. As protein: CATSDSTGASYNEQFF.

The J gene is TRBJ1-5, the V gene TRBV2; 7 bases line up with TRBD1. V gave up 3 bases and J gave up 2 bases; unmatched junction bases: 7. The CDR3 runs 16 residues. Germline lookup yields CDR1 SNHLY and CDR2 FYNNEI. The CDR3 sequence: CASSDRGARGNQPQHF. DNA of the CDR3: TGTGCCAGCAGTGACAGGGGGGCTCGAGGCAATCAGCCCCAGCATTTT.

The CDR3 DNA reads TGTGCCAGCAGCCACCTTTCTGGTTTAGCGGGGAACAGGAATACGCAGTATTTT. Its protein product is CASSHLSGLAGNRNTQYF. The rearrangement uses TRBV3-1 (or the pseudogene TRBV3-2) and TRBJ2-3; 8 bases map to TRBD2. The CDR3 loop spans 18 amino acids. The V segment lost 3 bases and the J segment 7 bases; nucleotides outside the gene matches: 18. The V gene's germline CDR1 is LGHDT and CDR2 YNNKEL (reference sequence).